The 12 T cell receptor beta chains listed next were all sequenced from one sample in a study of blood T cell repertoires in COVID-19. Repertoires were generated with immunoSEQ multiplex PCR, while TCRdb's copy carries only in-frame clones and drops some. The sample carries hundreds of thousands of clones, around 82% recorded once. Sequenced sample: PBMCs or T cells enriched from blood (not recorded which). These receptors all come from a man aged 25-45 years with acute COVID-19.

This CDR3 is CASSLVTGANYGYTF. CDR3 in DNA: TGTGCCAGCAGCTTGGTTACAGGAGCTAACTATGGCTACACCTTC. The V gene is TRBV5-4, the J gene TRBJ1-2; weak D call: TRBD1 (5 bases). CDR3 size: 15 residues. CDR1 SGHNT and CDR2 YYREEE come from the germline V gene (reference sequence). V lost 0 bases, J lost 0 bases, and 9 bases lay in between.

This chain links TRBV6-5 with TRBJ2-7, with D possibly being TRBD1 (5 bases). The germline V and J ends were trimmed by 7 bases and 3 bases, with 19 bases remaining between them. Germline CDR1 is MNHEY and CDR2 is SVGAGI. The CDR3 is 15 amino acids. Here the CDR3 reads CASNGRLDRHYEQYF. CDR3 DNA sequence: TGTGCCAGCAATGGGCGCCTCGACAGACACTACGAGCAGTACTTC.

The chain joins TRBV2 to TRBJ2-7; TRBD2 is a possible D gene (5 bases). V was pared by 7 bases and J by 2 bases, with 15 bases between. CDR1 and CDR2 from the germline V gene are SNHLY and FYNNEI. CDR3 length: 14 residues. DNA for the CDR3: TGTGCCAGCAAAAGTAGAGGGTCCGCCTACGAGCAGTACTTC. Its translation: CASKSRGSAYEQYF.

The chain couples TRBV30 to TRBJ1-6; 9 bases match TRBD1. The junction had 7 bases not matched to a gene; V was cut back by 2 bases and J by 8 bases. Germline V gives CDR1 GTSNPN, CDR2 SVGIG (reference sequence). This CDR3 region has 15 residues. This CDR3 is CAWSPRTGAYSPLHF. CDR3 DNA: TGTGCCTGGAGTCCCCGGACAGGGGCCTATTCACCCCTCCACTTT.

The rearrangement joins TRBV7-3 to TRBJ2-7; the match to TRBD2 covers 10 bases. The CDR3 length is 15 residues. V was pared by 0 bases and J by 6 bases, with 5 bases of the junction left unmatched. Looked up from germline, CDR1 is SGHTA and CDR2 is FQGTGA. CDR3 DNA sequence: TGTGCCAGCAGCTTAACAGCGGGGGGGCCTGGCGAGCAGTACTTC. This encodes CASSLTAGGPGEQYF.

The CDR3 loop is CASSQGQGRQPQHF. For the CDR3, the DNA is TGTGCCAGCAGCCAGGGACAGGGGAGGCAGCCCCAGCATTTT. This chain links TRBV5-6 with TRBJ1-5, with 10 bases fitting TRBD1. Germline V CDR1 and CDR2: SGHDT, YYEEEE. The CDR3 is made up of 14 amino acids. V was clipped by 4 bases and J by 7 bases; unmatched bases: 5.

The rearrangement links TRBV11-2 to TRBJ2-7, with 8 bases lining up with TRBD1. Looked up from germline, CDR1 is SGHAT and CDR2 is FQNNGV. V trimming: 2 bases; J trimming: 4 bases; junction bases outside the gene matches: 4. The CDR3 covers 14 residues. The CDR3: CASSLSRGLYEQYF. The CDR3 bases are TGTGCCAGCAGCTTAAGCAGGGGGCTTTACGAGCAGTACTTC. Combining the CDR3 with reference TRBV11-2 and TRBJ2-7 gives the whole variable domain EAGVAQSPRYKIIEKRQSVAFWCNPISGHATLYWYQQILGQGPKLLIQFQNNGVVDDSQLPKDRFSAERLKGVDSTLKIQPAKLEDSAVYLCASSLSRGLYEQYFGPGTRLTVT.

J is TRBJ1-2 and V is TRBV7-9; unclear D gene. CDR3 length: 13 amino acids. V gave up 2 bases and J gave up 3 bases, with 7 bases separating them. In germline, CDR1 is SEHNR, CDR2 FQNEAQ (reference sequence). The CDR3 here is CASSLIQDYGYTF. The CDR3 nucleotides are TGTGCCAGCAGCTTAATTCAGGACTATGGCTACACCTTC.

This clone was seen just once. The V gene is TRBV4-1, the J gene TRBJ1-2; TRBD1 matches 9 bases. The CDR3 totals 15 residues. CDR1 is MGHRA and CDR2 is YSYEKL in the germline V gene. V was pared by 4 bases and J by 8 bases, with 11 bases of the junction left unmatched. As DNA, the CDR3 is TGCGCCAGCAGCCCCGGCGGGGGGACAGGGTACGGCTACACCTTC. Amino acid sequence: CASSPGGGTGYGYTF.

This chain connects TRBV5-1 to TRBJ2-6, with 8 nucleotides matching TRBD1. V lost 0 bases to trimming and J lost 0 bases; unmatched junction nucleotides: 5. The CDR3 totals 18 residues. Germline V gives CDR1 SGHRS, CDR2 YFSETQ. The CDR3 loop is CASSLGGTGSSGANVLTF. In nucleotides, the CDR3 is TGCGCCAGCAGCTTGGGCGGGACAGGTAGCTCTGGGGCCAACGTCCTGACTTTC.

The J gene is TRBJ2-7, the V gene TRBV11-3; 8 bases agree with TRBD1. V lost 5 bases to trimming and J lost 0 bases; unmatched junction nucleotides: 3. CDR3 length equals 14 residues. Germline-derived CDR1 and CDR2 are SGHNT and YENEEA. The CDR3 sequence is CASSPGQGSYEQYF. As DNA, the CDR3 is TGTGCCAGCAGCCCCGGACAGGGCTCCTACGAGCAGTACTTC. The complete variable domain, with remaining parts taken from reference TRBV11-3 and TRBJ2-7, reads EAGVVQSPRYKIIEKKQPVAFWCNPISGHNTLYWYLQNLGQGPELLIRYENEEAVDDSQLPKDRFSAERLKGVDSTLKIQPAELGDSAVYLCASSPGQGSYEQYFGPGTRLTVT.

This chain links TRBV2 with TRBJ1-2, with TRBD1 matching over 7 bases. The CDR3 spans 14 residues. Germline trimming cut 8 bases from V and 0 bases from J; bases unmatched to any gene: 6. Germline V gives CDR1 SNHLY, CDR2 FYNNEI. The CDR3 reads CASGRDSSNYGYTF. CDR3 bases: TGTGCCAGCGGCCGGGACAGCTCTAACTATGGCTACACCTTC.